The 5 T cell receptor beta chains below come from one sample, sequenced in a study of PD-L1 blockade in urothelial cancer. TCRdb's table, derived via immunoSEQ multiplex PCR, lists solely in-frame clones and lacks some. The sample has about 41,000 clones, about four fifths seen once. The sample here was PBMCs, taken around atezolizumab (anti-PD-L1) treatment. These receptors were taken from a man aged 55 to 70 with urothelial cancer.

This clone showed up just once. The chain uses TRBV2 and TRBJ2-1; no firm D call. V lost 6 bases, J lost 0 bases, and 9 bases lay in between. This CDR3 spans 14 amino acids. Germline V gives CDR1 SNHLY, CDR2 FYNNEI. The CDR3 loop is CASSPERSYNEQFF. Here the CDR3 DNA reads TGTGCCAGCAGCCCAGAGCGCTCCTACAATGAGCAGTTCTTC.

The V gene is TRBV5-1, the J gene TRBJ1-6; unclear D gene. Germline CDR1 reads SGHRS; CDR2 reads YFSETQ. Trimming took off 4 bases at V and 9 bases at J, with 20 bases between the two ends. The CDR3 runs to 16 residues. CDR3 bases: TGCGCCAGCAGCCCTAAAGCAGGCGAGGCGGGTTCACCCCTCCACTTT. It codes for CASSPKAGEAGSPLHF.

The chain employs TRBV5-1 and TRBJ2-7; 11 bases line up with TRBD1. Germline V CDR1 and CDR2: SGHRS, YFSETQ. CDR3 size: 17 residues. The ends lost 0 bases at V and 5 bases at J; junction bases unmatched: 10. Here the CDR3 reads CASSLDPGTGGENEQYF. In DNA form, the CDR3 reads TGCGCCAGCAGCTTGGACCCCGGGACAGGGGGGGAAAACGAGCAGTACTTC.

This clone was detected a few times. Here the CDR3 reads CASSLGQSGSIQYF. The DNA of the CDR3 is TGTGCCAGCAGCTTGGGCCAGTCGGGAAGCATTCAGTACTTC. The chain couples TRBV5-4 to TRBJ2-4; possible D gene TRBD2, 5 bases. This CDR3 spans 14 amino acids. Trimming removed 0 bases at V and 9 bases at J, with 13 bases between. Germline V CDR1 and CDR2: SGHNT, YYREEE (reference sequence).

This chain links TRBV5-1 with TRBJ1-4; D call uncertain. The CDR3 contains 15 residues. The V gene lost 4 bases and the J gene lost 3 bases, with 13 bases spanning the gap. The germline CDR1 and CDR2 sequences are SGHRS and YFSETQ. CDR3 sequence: CASSPSGMANEKLFF. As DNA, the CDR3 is TGCGCCAGCAGCCCCTCGGGGATGGCTAATGAAAAACTGTTTTTT. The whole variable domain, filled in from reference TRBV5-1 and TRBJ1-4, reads KAGVTQTPRYLIKTRGQQVTLSCSPISGHRSVSWYQQTPGQGLQFLFEYFSETQRNKGNFPGRFSGRQFSNSRSEMNVSTLELGDSALYLCASSPSGMANEKLFFGSGTQLSVL.